The clone carrying this T cell receptor (beta chain) was recorded a few times. Its antigen remains unknown. Through a sample-barcoded 5' primer and a J-beta primer mix, a second PCR was run for roughly 6 to 12 cycles. Researchers report that each sample yielded at least 3 million CDR3-containing paired-end reads. TCRdb reprocessed the 5' RACE reads via MiXCR and lists one record per CDR3 protein. Counted here are roughly 1.5 million distinct CDR3 sequences, 42% occurring once; the ten biggest clones make up about 3.8%. These data are taken from a study of blood T cells in healthy people across ages. General observations from the study: Researchers judged that diversity estimates from one million T cells fell short of true values.

CDR3 length equals 14 residues. Deletions cut 3 bases from V and 5 bases from J, with 11 bases between. Per germline, CDR1 SGHTA and CDR2 FQGNSA. Sequenced material: blood. This chain joins TRBV7-2 and TRBJ2-1; D remains ambiguous. The sequence was collected from a woman aged 18-30 years in good health. The chain's CDR3 is CASSFNSANNEQFF. DNA for the CDR3: TGTGCCAGCAGCTTTAACTCAGCTAACAATGAGCAGTTCTTC.